These 27 T cell receptor beta chains were all obtained from the same sample, sequenced in a study of blood T cell repertoires in COVID-19. Method: immunoSEQ multiplex PCR; TCRdb's copy keeps in-frame clones and lacks some. The sample holds 55,000 to 75,000 clones, 82% seen once. The sample consisted of peripheral blood. The origin of the receptors is a man at least 80 years old with active COVID-19.

The chain employs TRBV7-6 and TRBJ2-3; a possible D gene is TRBD2 (7 bases). The V gene's germline CDR1 is SGHVS and CDR2 FNYEAQ. The CDR3 is 16 residues long. Trimming shortened V by 5 bases and J by 1 base, and 16 bases separated the two germline ends. The CDR3 DNA sequence: TGTGCCAGCAGCCCCGGGGGGCCCCGGGGCACAGATACGCAGTATTTT. Translated, it gives CASSPGGPRGTDTQYF.

This clone is a singleton in its sample. The chain recombines TRBV5-1 with TRBJ1-4, with 9 nucleotides matching TRBD1. This CDR3 contains 14 residues. Per the germline V gene, CDR1 is SGHRS and CDR2 is YFSETQ. The junction had 5 bases not matched to a gene; V was cut back by 3 bases and J by 8 bases. The CDR3 spells CASSSGQGREKLFF. The CDR3 coding sequence is TGCGCCAGCAGCTCCGGACAGGGGCGCGAAAAACTGTTTTTT.

This chain connects TRBV2 to TRBJ1-6, with D maybe TRBD1 (6 bases). V was clipped by 4 bases and J by 6 bases, with 19 bases between them. The CDR3 sequence is 17 residues long. The germline V gene encodes CDR1 SNHLY and CDR2 FYNNEI. The CDR3 sequence: CASSGPTGPGVNSPLHF. In DNA form, the CDR3 reads TGTGCCAGCAGTGGCCCGACAGGCCCAGGGGTTAATTCACCCCTCCACTTT.

This clone was seen just once. V is TRBV5-1 and J is TRBJ1-2; 7 positions agree with TRBD1. The CDR3 has 13 residues. Germline trimming cut 5 bases from V and 5 bases from J; bases unmatched to any gene: 6. From germline, CDR1 is SGHRS and CDR2 YFSETQ. CDR3 sequence: CASSRGQQYGYTF. CDR3 in DNA: TGCGCCAGCAGTAGGGGACAGCAGTATGGCTACACCTTC. Combining the CDR3 with reference TRBV5-1 and TRBJ1-2 gives the whole variable domain KAGVTQTPRYLIKTRGQQVTLSCSPISGHRSVSWYQQTPGQGLQFLFEYFSETQRNKGNFPGRFSGRQFSNSRSEMNVSTLELGDSALYLCASSRGQQYGYTFGSGTRLTVV.

This clone has only one observation. V gene TRBV2 combines with J gene TRBJ1-1, with 8 bases that match TRBD1. V lost 6 bases and J lost 2; bases outside the gene matches: 11. This CDR3 comprises 16 residues. Germline lookup yields CDR1 SNHLY and CDR2 FYNNEI. CDR3 protein: CASSLPRTGKNTEAFF. CDR3 nucleotide sequence: TGTGCCAGCAGCTTGCCCCGGACAGGGAAAAACACTGAAGCTTTCTTT.

The chain's CDR3 is CASSQGENYEQYF. CDR3 bases: TGTGCCAGCAGTCAAGGAGAGAACTACGAGCAGTACTTC. This chain links TRBV27 with TRBJ2-7; the D is unclear. The germline CDR1 and CDR2 sequences are MNHEY and SMNVEV (reference sequence). Deletions cut 5 bases from V and 3 bases from J, with 11 bases between. The CDR3 sequence is 13 residues long.

The chain links TRBV27 to TRBJ1-2, with TRBD1 as a possible D gene (6 bases). Germline CDR1 and CDR2: MNHEY and SMNVEV (reference sequence). V lost 4 bases and J 6 bases, leaving 12 bases between the germline ends. This CDR3 has 13 residues. CDR3 DNA sequence: TGTGCCAGCAGTTATGGCAGGGGTCATGGCTACACCTTC. The encoded protein is CASSYGRGHGYTF.

The gene calls are TRBV6-4 and TRBJ2-1, with no clear D. Germline V gene lookup returns CDR1 MRHNA and CDR2 SNTAGT. The ends were cut back, 0 bases at V and 0 bases at J, with 9 bases in the middle. The CDR3 totals 16 residues. The CDR3 spells CASSDSLVSSYNEQFF. The CDR3 bases are TGTGCCAGCAGTGACTCGCTGGTGAGCTCCTACAATGAGCAGTTCTTC.

J is TRBJ1-4 and V is TRBV5-1; D gene unclear. CDR3 length: 15 amino acids. V dropped 5 bases and J dropped 0 bases, with 11 bases sitting between them. Germline CDR1 is SGHRS and CDR2 is YFSETQ. As DNA, the CDR3 is TGCGCCAGCAGAATTAATTTAGCAACTAATGAAAAACTGTTTTTT. Amino acids: CASRINLATNEKLFF.

CDR3 nucleotide sequence: TGCGCCACCACTGACACGCCGTCCTCTGGGAATGAGCAGTTCTTC. Its translation: CATTDTPSSGNEQFF. V gene TRBV5-1 combines with J gene TRBJ2-1; D call uncertain. This CDR3 spans 15 amino acids. The V and J ends lost 9 bases and 7 bases respectively, with 23 bases between them. Germline CDR1 and CDR2: SGHRS and YFSETQ.

This clone is judged medium-sized. The V gene is TRBV27, the J gene TRBJ2-2, with 9 bases matching TRBD2. The length of the CDR3 is 14 residues. Germline V gives CDR1 MNHEY, CDR2 SMNVEV (reference sequence). J lost 2 bases, V lost 6 bases, and 1 base had no gene match. The CDR3 coding sequence is TGTGCCAGCAGGCGGGGGGGTAACACCGGGGAGCTGTTTTTT. Translated: CASRRGGNTGELFF.

This chain links TRBV7-3 with TRBJ2-1, with TRBD2 matching over 9 bases. CDR1 is SGHTA and CDR2 is FQGTGA in the germline V gene. The CDR3 length is 15 residues. V was clipped by 5 bases and J by 3 bases; unmatched bases: 5. The CDR3 here is CASSRGGVDYNEQFF. CDR3 sequence (DNA): TGTGCCAGCAGCCGCGGGGGGGTCGACTACAATGAGCAGTTCTTC.

This chain connects TRBV11-2 to TRBJ2-4; 11 bases align to TRBD2. With V trimmed by 4 bases and J by 7 bases, 15 bases remained unmatched. This CDR3 comprises 18 residues. From germline, CDR1 is SGHAT and CDR2 FQNNGV. DNA for the CDR3: TGTGCCAGCAGCTCACGACCGGACCTACTAGCGGGAGTCAACATTCAGTACTTC. Its protein product is CASSSRPDLLAGVNIQYF.

This clone occurred a few times. The CDR3 DNA follows: TGTGCCAGCAGTGGGGACAGGGAGTCCTTATACAATGAGCAGTTCTTC. This translates into CASSGDRESLYNEQFF. J is TRBJ2-1 and V is TRBV6-2 or TRBV6-3, with 9 positions matching TRBD1. Germline CDR1 reads MNHEY; CDR2 reads SVGEGT. The length of the CDR3 is 16 residues. After removal of 5 bases from V and 4 bases from J, the junction contained 9 bases not matched to a gene.

The chain uses TRBV11-2 and TRBJ2-1; possible D gene TRBD2, 6 bases. Deletions cut 1 base from V and 9 bases from J, with 10 bases between. Germline CDR1 reads SGHAT; CDR2 reads FQNNGV. The CDR3 covers 13 residues. CDR3 amino acids: CASSLGRVSEQFF. DNA for the CDR3: TGTGCCAGCAGCTTAGGGAGGGTTTCTGAGCAGTTCTTC.

This clone was observed a few times. This chain links TRBV12-5 with TRBJ1-5; D possibly corresponds to TRBD1 (6 bases). Trimming shortened V by 7 bases and J by 0 bases, and 13 bases separated the two germline ends. Germline V gives CDR1 LGHNT, CDR2 FRNRAP. CDR3 length: 15 amino acids. The CDR3 spells CASVYQGISNQPQHF. As DNA, the CDR3 is TGTGCTAGTGTGTATCAGGGGATTAGCAATCAGCCCCAGCATTTT.

This clone was detected only once. The chain carries TRBV2 and TRBJ1-3, with a possible D match to TRBD1 (5 bases). The ends were cut back, 10 bases at V and 0 bases at J, with 16 bases in the middle. The CDR3 covers 15 residues. Germline CDR1 SNHLY, CDR2 FYNNEI. The chain's CDR3 is CATYKDTTSGNTIYF. The CDR3 DNA sequence: TGTGCCACCTACAAGGACACAACCTCTGGAAACACCATATATTTT.

The chain couples TRBV19 to TRBJ2-4; D might be TRBD1 (6 bases). Germline lookup yields CDR1 LNHDA and CDR2 SQIVND (reference sequence). Trimming removed 2 bases from V and 13 bases from J, with 12 bases in between. This CDR3 has 12 residues. CDR3 in DNA: TGTGCCAGTAGTATAACAGGGCAAACCCAGTACTTC. Protein: CASSITGQTQYF.

This clone was recorded once. The rearrangement joins TRBV5-1 to TRBJ2-5; TRBD1 agrees at 9 bases. The V and J ends lost 4 bases and 4 bases, in that order; junction bases with no gene match: 5. The CDR3 is 14 residues long. Germline V gene lookup returns CDR1 SGHRS and CDR2 YFSETQ. Here the CDR3 DNA reads TGCGCCAGCAGCCGGGGACAGGGCGGAGAGACCCAGTACTTC. It specifies CASSRGQGGETQYF.

The rearrangement uses TRBV19 and TRBJ1-3, with a tentative D call TRBD1 (5 bases). Germline CDR1 reads LNHDA; CDR2 reads SQIVND (reference sequence). V was pared by 8 bases and J by 0 bases, with 8 bases between. The CDR3 runs 13 residues. In DNA, the CDR3 is TGTGCCAGTCGACAGAGCTCTGGAAACACCATATATTTT. It encodes CASRQSSGNTIYF.

The rearrangement links TRBV19 to TRBJ2-7; 7 nucleotides match TRBD1. Germline CDR1 is LNHDA and CDR2 is SQIVND (reference sequence). The junction had 5 bases not matched to a gene; V was cut back by 6 bases and J by 0 bases. The CDR3 contains 14 residues. The CDR3 DNA reads as TGTGCCAGTAGACTCGACAGGGCCTCCTACGAGCAGTACTTC. Its protein is CASRLDRASYEQYF.

This chain uses TRBV27 with TRBJ2-1; TRBD2 is a possible D gene (7 bases). Trimming removed 1 base at V and 2 bases at J, with 9 bases between. The CDR3 has 15 amino acids. Germline CDR1 MNHEY, CDR2 SMNVEV (reference sequence). CDR3 DNA sequence: TGTGCCAGCAGTTTATTAGGGGGGGCCTACAATGAGCAGTTCTTC. As protein: CASSLLGGAYNEQFF.

The CDR3 nucleotides read TGTGCCAGTACTTACGACAGGGCCTATGGCTACACCTTC. Its translation is CASTYDRAYGYTF. The V call is TRBV19, the J call TRBJ1-2, with 7 bases matching TRBD1. This CDR3 spans 13 amino acids. Germline CDR1 is LNHDA and CDR2 is SQIVND (reference sequence). Germline trimming cut 7 bases from V and 4 bases from J; bases unmatched to any gene: 6. Based on the CDR3 plus reference TRBV19 and TRBJ1-2, the full variable domain is DGGITQSPKYLFRKEGQNVTLSCEQNLNHDAMYWYRQDPGQGLRLIYYSQIVNDFQKGDIAEGYSVSREKKESFPLTVTSAQKNPTAFYLCASTYDRAYGYTFGSGTRLTVV.

V usage is TRBV6-2 or TRBV6-3 and J usage is TRBJ2-1, with 12 bases aligning to TRBD1. The CDR3 totals 17 residues. Trimming took 2 bases from V and 4 from J; bases not matched to a gene: 6. The germline gives CDR1 MNHEY, CDR2 SVGEGT. CDR3 coding DNA: TGTGCCAGCAGTTACACCCCGGGACAGGGGGCTTACAATGAGCAGTTCTTC. It is translated as CASSYTPGQGAYNEQFF.

This clone was recorded a few times. The V and J genes are TRBV24-1 and TRBJ2-5, with a possible D match to TRBD1 (8 bases). This CDR3 contains 16 residues. The germline V and J ends were trimmed by 3 bases and 5 bases, with 18 bases remaining between them. The germline gives CDR1 KGHDR, CDR2 SFDVKD. CDR3 nucleotide sequence: TGTGCCACCAGTGATACGCAGGGGGCGCGGGGGGAGACCCAGTACTTC. This sequence encodes CATSDTQGARGETQYF.

This clone was detected a few times. V usage is TRBV19 and J usage is TRBJ1-2, with 8 nucleotides matching TRBD1. This CDR3 contains 18 residues. V shed 0 bases, J shed 0 bases, and the junction held 9 bases outside the gene matches. CDR1 is LNHDA, CDR2 SQIVND, per germline (reference sequence). CDR3 nucleotide sequence: TGTGCCAGTAGTATAGAGAAGGGCAGGGGGCGACCTAACTATGGCTACACCTTC. Translated, it gives CASSIEKGRGRPNYGYTF.

This clone was counted a single time. V and J are TRBV28 and TRBJ2-7; TRBD2 might be the D (5 bases). The length of the CDR3 is 14 residues. Germline V lookup: CDR1 MDHEN, CDR2 SYDVKM. The germline V and J ends were trimmed by 5 bases and 5 bases, with 16 bases remaining between them. This chain's CDR3 is CASSPNTYGDEQYF. The CDR3 nucleotides read TGTGCCAGCAGTCCGAATACCTACGGGGACGAGCAGTACTTC.